This TCR beta chain is drawn from a study of blood T cells in healthy people across ages (dated by TCRdb to about 2015). Looking at the study overall: In model experiments, roughly one uniquely barcoded TCR beta cDNA molecule per two T cells was captured by template switching. Using the same blood draw, the study looked at two additional independent replicas of 1 million unique cDNA reads for two donors, one aged 18 to 29 and the other aged 80 or older. The donors were split into four age groups: young (average 16 years), middle-aged (roughly 39), aged (roughly 68) and long-lived (roughly 80). The study measured age-related changes in TCR beta repertoire diversity using deep sequencing normalized with unique cDNA molecular identifiers. To avoid experimental bias, donors of different ages were randomly spread across the sequencing lanes.

The paper as a whole reports these results and caveats: The percentage of naive T cells measured by flow cytometry correlated strongly with observed TCR beta diversity. Observed TCR beta diversity per million T cells fell roughly linearly with age, and a significant reduction was already apparent by age around 40. Donor CMV infection status was unknown, potentially confounding age-related changes in expanded clonotypes. Compared with the aged group, the long-lived group had more naive CD4+ T cells, fewer expanded clones and increased TCR diversity, suggesting age selection. Since profiling was done on bulk unsorted PBMCs, naive and antigen-experienced compartments could not be conclusively compared. Estimates of total diversity based on one million sequenced T cells were regarded as lower bounds and as underestimates.

Donors were 35 to 40 systemically healthy Caucasian individuals from Russia aged 6 to 90 years. Each donor gave around 9.5 milliliters of peripheral blood, collected into EDTA-treated Vacutainer tubes. PBMCs were isolated by Ficoll-Paque density-gradient centrifugation, with at least 7 million obtained per sample. Total RNA, at least 6 micrograms per sample, was extracted from PBMCs with Trizol reagent. The percentages of naive CD45RAhigh/CD27high T cells were determined by flow cytometry on a PBMC aliquot from every donor. V is clipped by 5 bases and J by 5 bases, and the sequence between their germline boundaries is 9 bases long. Reading the germline V gene gives CDR1 MNHEY and CDR2 SVGAGI. The CDR3 goes from the cysteine to the phenylalanine over 13 residues. Only the CDR3 DNA stays, 39 bases, in frame from base 1. This clonotype was detected ten times or more. The target of this receptor is not known. No much larger clone is present one base from it, and per-base qualities are unavailable.

Library generation was performed with 5' RACE. Data came from an Illumina HiSeq 2500. A second PCR of roughly 7 to 11 cycles was performed with a sample-barcoded 5' primer and a J-beta primer mix. A unique molecular identifier was introduced onto each TCR beta cDNA molecule by a template-switch 5' adaptor carrying 12 random nucleotides. Each sample yielded at least 2.5 million CDR3-containing paired-end reads. First-strand cDNA was synthesized from all RNA with the Mint cDNA synthesis kit, primed by a TRBC-specific oligonucleotide. After uracil-DNA glycosylase treatment, a first 18-cycle PCR used universal primers M1SS and BC2_uni_R on all cDNA. In the source study's methods: Normalization of each sample was performed by random selection of 1 million high-quality reads, each carrying a distinct molecular identifier. Instead of being binned into consensus sequences, reads that shared molecular identifiers were thrown out. CDR3 identification, clonotype clustering and error correction used MiTCR with a Q25 quality threshold and the strictest error-elimination algorithm. Lower-bound total TCR beta diversity was estimated with a nonparametric unseen species model using Euler transformation. TCRdb cleaned the public reads at Q25 with fastp, built clones with MiXCR and kept in-frame beta chains. Each CDR3 protein gets just one entry, which takes the most common genes and DNA from the rows behind it. TCRdb's processing, not the authors' own work, is the source of the V and J calls. The sample contains 600,000 or so distinct CDR3 sequences, roughly 20% of them found a single time. The ten most abundant clones make up approximately 3.6% of the sample.

The source material was blood. The receptor chain draws on TRBV6-5 and TRBJ2-2; the best D guess is TRBD2, with 6 bases matching. The origin of this receptor is a man aged 65-85 years in good health. The CDR3 loop reads CASSRGRTGELFF. Read as DNA, the sequence is TGTGCCAGCAGTCGGGGGAGAACCGGGGAGCTGTTTTTT.